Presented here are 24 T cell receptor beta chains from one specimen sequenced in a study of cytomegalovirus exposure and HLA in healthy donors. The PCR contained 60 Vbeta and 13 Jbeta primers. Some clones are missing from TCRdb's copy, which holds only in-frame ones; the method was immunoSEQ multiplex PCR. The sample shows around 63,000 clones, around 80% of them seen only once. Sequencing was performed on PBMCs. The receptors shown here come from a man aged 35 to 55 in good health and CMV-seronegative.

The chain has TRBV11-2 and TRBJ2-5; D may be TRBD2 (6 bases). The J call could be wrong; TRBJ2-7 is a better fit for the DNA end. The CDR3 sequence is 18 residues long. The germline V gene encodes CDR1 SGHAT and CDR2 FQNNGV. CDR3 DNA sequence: TGTGCCAGCAGCTTAGATTCCCCTGCCGGGAGCTCTGCATACGAGCAGTACTTC. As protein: CASSLDSPAGSSAYEQYF.

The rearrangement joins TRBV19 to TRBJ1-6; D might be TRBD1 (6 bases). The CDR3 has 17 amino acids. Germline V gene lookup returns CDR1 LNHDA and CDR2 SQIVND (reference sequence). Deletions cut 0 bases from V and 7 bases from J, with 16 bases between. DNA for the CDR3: TGTGCCAGTAGTATAGATCGTACCAGGGGACGGAATTCACCCCTCCACTTT. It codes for CASSIDRTRGRNSPLHF.

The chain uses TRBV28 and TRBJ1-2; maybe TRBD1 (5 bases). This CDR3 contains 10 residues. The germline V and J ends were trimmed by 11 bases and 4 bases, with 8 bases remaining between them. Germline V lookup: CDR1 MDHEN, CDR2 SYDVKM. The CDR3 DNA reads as TGTGCCTCCGGGGGCTATGGCTACACCTTC. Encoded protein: CASGGYGYTF.

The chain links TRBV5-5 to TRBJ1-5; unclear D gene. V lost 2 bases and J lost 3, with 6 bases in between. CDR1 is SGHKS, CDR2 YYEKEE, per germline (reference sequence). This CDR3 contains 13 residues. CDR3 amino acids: CASSFSPNQPQHF. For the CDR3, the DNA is TGTGCCAGCAGCTTTAGCCCCAATCAGCCCCAGCATTTT.

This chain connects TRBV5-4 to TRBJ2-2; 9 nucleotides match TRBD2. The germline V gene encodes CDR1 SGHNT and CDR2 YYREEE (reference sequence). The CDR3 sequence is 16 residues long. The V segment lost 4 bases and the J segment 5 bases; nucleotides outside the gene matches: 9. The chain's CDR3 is CASSTRGGAGTGELFF. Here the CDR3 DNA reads TGTGCCAGCAGCACCCGCGGGGGGGCCGGGACCGGGGAGCTGTTTTTT. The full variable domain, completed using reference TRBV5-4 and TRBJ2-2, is ETGVTQSPTHLIKTRGQQVTLRCSSQSGHNTVSWYQQALGQGPQFIFQYYREEENGRGNFPPRFSGLQFPNYSSELNVNALELDDSALYLCASSTRGGAGTGELFFGEGSRLTVL.

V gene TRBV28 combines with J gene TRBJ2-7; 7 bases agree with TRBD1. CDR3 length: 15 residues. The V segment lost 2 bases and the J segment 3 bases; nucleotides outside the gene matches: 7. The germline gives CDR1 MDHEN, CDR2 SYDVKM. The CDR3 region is CASSLTAAGGYEQYF. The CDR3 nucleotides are TGTGCCAGCAGTTTAACGGCCGCAGGGGGCTACGAGCAGTACTTC.

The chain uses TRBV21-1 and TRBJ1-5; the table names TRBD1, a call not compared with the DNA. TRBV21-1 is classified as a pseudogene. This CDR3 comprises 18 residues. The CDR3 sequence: CASSKIRTGAEGNQPQHF. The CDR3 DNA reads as TGTGCCAGCAGTAAAATAAGGACAGGGGCGGAGGGCAATCAGCCCCAGCATTTT.

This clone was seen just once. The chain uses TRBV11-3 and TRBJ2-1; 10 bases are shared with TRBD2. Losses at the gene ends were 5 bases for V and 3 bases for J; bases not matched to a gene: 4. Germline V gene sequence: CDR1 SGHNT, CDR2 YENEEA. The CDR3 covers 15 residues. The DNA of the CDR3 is TGTGCCAGCAGCCCGCGACTAGCGGGCTACAATGAGCAGTTCTTC. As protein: CASSPRLAGYNEQFF. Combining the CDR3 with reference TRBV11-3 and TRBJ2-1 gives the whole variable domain EAGVVQSPRYKIIEKKQPVAFWCNPISGHNTLYWYLQNLGQGPELLIRYENEEAVDDSQLPKDRFSAERLKGVDSTLKIQPAELGDSAVYLCASSPRLAGYNEQFFGPGTRLTVL.

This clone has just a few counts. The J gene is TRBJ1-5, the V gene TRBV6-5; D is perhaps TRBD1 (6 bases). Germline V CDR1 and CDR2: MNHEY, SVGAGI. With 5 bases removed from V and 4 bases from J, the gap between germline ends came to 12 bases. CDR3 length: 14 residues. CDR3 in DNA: TGTGCCAGCAGTGCCAGGACAGTGAATCAGCCCCAGCATTTT. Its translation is CASSARTVNQPQHF.

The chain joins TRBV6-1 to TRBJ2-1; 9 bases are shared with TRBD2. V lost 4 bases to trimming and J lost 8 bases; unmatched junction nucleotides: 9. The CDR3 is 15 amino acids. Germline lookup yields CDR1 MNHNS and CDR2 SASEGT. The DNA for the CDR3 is TGTGCCAGCAGTGCTCCCGCGGGAGGGCCGGATGAGCAGTTCTTC. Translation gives CASSAPAGGPDEQFF.

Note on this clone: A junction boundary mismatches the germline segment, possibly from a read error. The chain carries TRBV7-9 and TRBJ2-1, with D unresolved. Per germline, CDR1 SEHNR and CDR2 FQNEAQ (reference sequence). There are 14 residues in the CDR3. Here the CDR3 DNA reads TGTTCCAGCAGCTTTAGTGGGCAGCTCAATGAGCAGTTCTTC. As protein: CSSSFSGQLNEQFF.

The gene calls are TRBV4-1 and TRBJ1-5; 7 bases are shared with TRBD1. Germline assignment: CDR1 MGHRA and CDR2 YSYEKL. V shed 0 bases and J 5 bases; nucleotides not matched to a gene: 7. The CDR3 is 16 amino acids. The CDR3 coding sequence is TGCGCCAGCAGCCAAGAGCGGAACAGGGGCGATCAGCCCCAGCATTTT. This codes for CASSQERNRGDQPQHF.

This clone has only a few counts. The CDR3 is CAISDPSGGGYEQYF. The CDR3, as DNA: TGTGCCATCAGTGACCCCAGCGGGGGGGGCTACGAGCAGTACTTC. V is TRBV10-3 and J is TRBJ2-7; 10 nucleotides line up with TRBD2. This CDR3 has 15 residues. V lost 3 bases to trimming and J lost 3 bases; unmatched junction nucleotides: 5. Germline CDR1 and CDR2: ENHRY and SYGVKD.

The CDR3 here is CASSYSESGNTIYF. In DNA, the CDR3 is TGTGCCAGCAGTTACTCGGAGTCGGGAAACACCATATATTTT. The chain carries TRBV6-5 and TRBJ1-3; D unresolved. Germline values: CDR1 MNHEY, CDR2 SVGAGI. V shed 0 bases and J shed 4 bases, with 7 bases lying between them. The CDR3 sequence is 14 residues long.

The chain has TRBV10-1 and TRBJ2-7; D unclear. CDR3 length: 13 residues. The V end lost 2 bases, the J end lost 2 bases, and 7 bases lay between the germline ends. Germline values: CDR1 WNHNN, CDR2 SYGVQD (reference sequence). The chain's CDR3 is CASSEDGAYEQYF. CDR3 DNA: TGCGCCAGCAGTGAGGACGGAGCCTACGAGCAGTACTTC.

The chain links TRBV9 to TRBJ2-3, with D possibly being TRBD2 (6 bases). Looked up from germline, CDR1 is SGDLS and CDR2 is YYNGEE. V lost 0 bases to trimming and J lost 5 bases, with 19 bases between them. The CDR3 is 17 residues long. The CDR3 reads CASSVGGGSLAGDTQYF. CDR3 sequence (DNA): TGTGCCAGCAGCGTAGGTGGAGGGAGCCTAGCTGGAGATACGCAGTATTTT. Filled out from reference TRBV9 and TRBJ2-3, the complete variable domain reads DSGVTQTPKHLITATGQRVTLRCSPRSGDLSVYWYQQSLDQGLQFLIQYYNGEERAKGNILERFSAQQFPDLHSELNLSSLELGDSALYFCASSVGGGSLAGDTQYFGPGTRLTVL.

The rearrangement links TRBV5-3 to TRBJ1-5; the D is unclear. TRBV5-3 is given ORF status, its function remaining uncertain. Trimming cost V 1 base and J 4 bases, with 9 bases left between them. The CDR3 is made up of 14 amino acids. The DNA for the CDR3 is TGTGCCAGAAGCTTGCCAGGTCTTAATCAGCCCCAGCATTTT. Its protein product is CARSLPGLNQPQHF.

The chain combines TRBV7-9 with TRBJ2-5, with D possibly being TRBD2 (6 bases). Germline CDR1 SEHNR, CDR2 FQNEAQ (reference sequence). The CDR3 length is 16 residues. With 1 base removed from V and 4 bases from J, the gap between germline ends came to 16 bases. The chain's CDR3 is CASSLEGRGVTETQYF. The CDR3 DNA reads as TGTGCCAGCAGCTTAGAGGGTCGCGGGGTTACAGAGACCCAGTACTTC.

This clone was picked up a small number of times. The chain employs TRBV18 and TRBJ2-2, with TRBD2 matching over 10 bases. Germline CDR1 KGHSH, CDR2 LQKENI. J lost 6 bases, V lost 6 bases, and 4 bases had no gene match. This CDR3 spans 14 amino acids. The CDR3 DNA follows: TGTGCCAGCTCGCTAGGACTAGCGGCCGGGGAGCTGTTTTTT. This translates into CASSLGLAAGELFF.

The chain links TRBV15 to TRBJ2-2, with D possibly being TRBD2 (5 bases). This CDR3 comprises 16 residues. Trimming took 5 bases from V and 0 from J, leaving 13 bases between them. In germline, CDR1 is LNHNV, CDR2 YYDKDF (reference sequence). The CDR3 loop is CATSPYVLANTGELFF. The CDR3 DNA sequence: TGTGCCACCAGCCCCTATGTACTAGCGAACACCGGGGAGCTGTTTTTT.

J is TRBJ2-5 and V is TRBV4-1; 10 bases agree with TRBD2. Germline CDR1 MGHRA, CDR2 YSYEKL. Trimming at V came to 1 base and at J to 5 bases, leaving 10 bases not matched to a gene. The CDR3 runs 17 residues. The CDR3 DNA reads TGCGCCAGCAGCCAAGGGGTCTCTAGCGGGGGAAGGGAGACCCAGTACTTC. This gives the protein CASSQGVSSGGRETQYF.

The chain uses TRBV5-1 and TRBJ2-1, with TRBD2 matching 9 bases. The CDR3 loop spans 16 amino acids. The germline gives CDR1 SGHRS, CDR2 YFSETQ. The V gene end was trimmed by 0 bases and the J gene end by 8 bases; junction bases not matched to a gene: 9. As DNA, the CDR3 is TGCGCCAGCAGCTTGGGTGGGCGGGGGGGTCTGGATGAGCAGTTCTTC. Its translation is CASSLGGRGGLDEQFF.

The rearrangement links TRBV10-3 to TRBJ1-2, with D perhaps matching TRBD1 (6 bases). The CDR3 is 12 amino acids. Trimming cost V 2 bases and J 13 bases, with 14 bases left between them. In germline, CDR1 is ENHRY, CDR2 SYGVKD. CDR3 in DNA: TGTGCCATCAGTGAGGCAGGGGCCCGCAGCACCTTC. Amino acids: CAISEAGARSTF.

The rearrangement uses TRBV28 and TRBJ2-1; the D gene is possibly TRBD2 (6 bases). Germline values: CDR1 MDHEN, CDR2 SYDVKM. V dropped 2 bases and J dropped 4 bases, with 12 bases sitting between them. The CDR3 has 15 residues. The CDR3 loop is CASSLEGGSYNEQFF. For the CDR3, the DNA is TGTGCCAGCAGTTTAGAGGGAGGCAGTTACAATGAGCAGTTCTTC.